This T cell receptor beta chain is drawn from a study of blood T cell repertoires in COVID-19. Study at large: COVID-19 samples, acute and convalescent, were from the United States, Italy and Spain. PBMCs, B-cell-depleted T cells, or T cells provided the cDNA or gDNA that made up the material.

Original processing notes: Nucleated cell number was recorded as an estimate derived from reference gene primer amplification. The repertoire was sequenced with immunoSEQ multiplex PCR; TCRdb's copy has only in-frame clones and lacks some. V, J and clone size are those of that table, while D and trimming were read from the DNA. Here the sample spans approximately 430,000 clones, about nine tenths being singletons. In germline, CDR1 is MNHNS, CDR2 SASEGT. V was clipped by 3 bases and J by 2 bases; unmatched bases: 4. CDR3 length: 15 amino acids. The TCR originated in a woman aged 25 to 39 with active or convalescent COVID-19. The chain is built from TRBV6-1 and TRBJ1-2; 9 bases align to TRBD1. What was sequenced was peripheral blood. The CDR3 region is CASSDPGQGNYGYTF. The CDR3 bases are TGTGCCAGCAGTGACCCGGGACAGGGAAACTATGGCTACACCTTC.